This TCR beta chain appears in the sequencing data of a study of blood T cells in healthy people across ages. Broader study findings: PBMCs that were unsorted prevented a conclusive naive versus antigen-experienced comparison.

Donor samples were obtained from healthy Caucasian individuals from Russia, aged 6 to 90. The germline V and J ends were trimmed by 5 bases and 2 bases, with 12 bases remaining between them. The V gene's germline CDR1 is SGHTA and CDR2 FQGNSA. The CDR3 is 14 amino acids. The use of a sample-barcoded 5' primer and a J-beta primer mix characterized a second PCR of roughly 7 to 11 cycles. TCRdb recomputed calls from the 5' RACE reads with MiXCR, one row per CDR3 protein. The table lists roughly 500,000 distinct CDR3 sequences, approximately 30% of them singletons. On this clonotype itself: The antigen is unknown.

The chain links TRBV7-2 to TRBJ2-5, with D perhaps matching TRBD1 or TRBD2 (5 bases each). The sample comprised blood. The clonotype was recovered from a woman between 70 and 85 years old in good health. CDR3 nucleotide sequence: TGTGCCAGCAGCGCAGGGACGATTCAAGAGACCCAGTACTTC. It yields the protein CASSAGTIQETQYF.